This is a list of T cell receptor beta chains from one sample in a study of T cells after yellow fever vaccination. TCRdb redid the calling of the 5' RACE reads with MiXCR, one entry per CDR3 protein. The sample has 95,000 to 150,000 distinct CDR3 sequences; approximately 16% are singletons. The sequences come from CD8+ T cells sorted from PBMCs, collected 5 days after the yellow fever booster vaccination. The origin of the receptors is a man aged 18-30 years who received the YFV17D yellow fever vaccine. Each CDR3 is given with its conserved first and last residue. Each record gives: J gene, V gene, CDR3 protein.

TRBJ2-3 TRBV12-3/TRBV12-4 CASHLQPRGTDTQYF
TRBJ2-3 TRBV18 CASSPLGSALAAVSTDTQYF
TRBJ1-1 TRBV12-3/TRBV12-4 CASSFGQGNTEAFF
TRBJ2-2 TRBV7-9 CASSSRTRKRSGELFF
TRBJ2-5 TRBV4-2 CASRDPRGAQETQYF
TRBJ2-2 TRBV7-3 CASSNFQGAPTGELFF
TRBJ1-5 TRBV2 CASRIRDMGNQPQHF
TRBJ2-3 TRBV7-9 CASSFPLERTSTDTQYF
TRBJ2-1 TRBV4-2 CASSQVTGANNEQFF
TRBJ2-2 TRBV6-5 CASSYGTGTGELFF
TRBJ1-6 TRBV20-1 CSASPLLGRDLNNSPLHF
TRBJ1-2 TRBV4-1 CASSDPLMAGERDYGYTF
TRBJ1-2 TRBV11-2 CASSSGTGGFWGYGYTF
TRBJ1-4 TRBV18 CASSPPTLRSEKLFF
TRBJ2-7 TRBV15 CATSRRRDIGEQYF
TRBJ2-6 TRBV4-3 CASSQDPSGYSGANVLTF
TRBJ2-3 TRBV5-1 CASSFRTGGAAGGLTDTQYF
TRBJ2-1 TRBV4-1 CASSHLPPGELEYNEQFF